The 18 T cell receptor beta chains below all came from one sample that was sequenced in a study of cytomegalovirus exposure and HLA in healthy donors (dated by TCRdb to 2017 to 2019). Library construction relied on the immunoSEQ multiplex PCR assay. This is the immuneACCESS table as TCRdb keeps it, with only in-frame sequences that have V and J called. A part of the clones is gone; compared with another copy, unresolved V genes explain less than half, and the rest is unexplained. Present in this sample are tens of thousands of clones, roughly 95% of which were seen just once. The top ten constitute more than 0.65% of the sample. The sequenced sample was PBMCs. These receptors all stem from a woman between 18 and 29 years old in good health and CMV-seronegative.

This chain joins TRBV27 and TRBJ1-5, with a tentative D call TRBD1 (6 bases). Trimming stripped 6 bases from V and 3 bases from J, with 21 bases between. Germline lookup yields CDR1 MNHEY and CDR2 SMNVEV (reference sequence). The CDR3 has 17 residues. The CDR3 loop reads CASREDRPLNSNQPQHF. CDR3 coding DNA: TGTGCCAGCAGAGAAGACAGGCCCTTAAATTCCAATCAGCCCCAGCATTTT.

The chain is built from TRBV7-9 and TRBJ1-2, with D possibly matching TRBD1 (5 bases). From germline, CDR1 is SEHNR and CDR2 FQNEAQ (reference sequence). Between the trimmed V and J ends, which lost 3 bases and 7 bases, there was a span of 18 bases. This CDR3 comprises 15 residues. Written as DNA, the CDR3 is TGTGCCAGCAGCTTTCAGGACACCGTCTTCGGTGGCTACACCTTC. The encoded protein is CASSFQDTVFGGYTF. Full variable domain (missing parts from reference TRBV7-9 and TRBJ1-2): DTGVSQNPRHKITKRGQNVTFRCDPISEHNRLYWYRQTLGQGPEFLTYFQNEAQLEKSRLLSDRFSAERPKGSFSTLEIQRTEQGDSAMYLCASSFQDTVFGGYTFGSGTRLTVV.

This clone is a singleton in its sample. The chain joins TRBV13 to TRBJ1-4; a possible D gene is TRBD1 (5 bases). The V end was cut by 3 bases, the J end by 8 bases, with 7 bases between. This CDR3 comprises 12 residues. CDR1 is PRHDT and CDR2 is FYEKMQ in the germline V gene (reference sequence). CDR3 region: CASSLEGEKLFF. CDR3 DNA sequence: TGTGCCAGCAGCTTGGAGGGGGAAAAACTGTTTTTT.

V and J are TRBV9 and TRBJ1-4, with 7 nucleotides matching TRBD1. Germline loops: CDR1 SGDLS, CDR2 YYNGEE. CDR3 length: 15 amino acids. V lost 4 bases, J lost 3 bases, and 6 bases stayed unmatched. In nucleotides, the CDR3 is TGTGCCAGCAGCACTCGACAGGGCCCTAATGAAAAACTGTTTTTT. Translated: CASSTRQGPNEKLFF.

V gene TRBV18 combines with J gene TRBJ1-1, with TRBD1 as a possible D gene (5 bases). V was trimmed by 3 bases and J by 0 bases, leaving 14 bases between them. This CDR3 is built from 16 residues. Looked up from germline, CDR1 is KGHSH and CDR2 is LQKENI. CDR3 DNA: TGTGCCAGCTCACCTCGCGGGGCGGTTATGAACACTGAAGCTTTCTTT. Translation gives CASSPRGAVMNTEAFF.

This clone was observed a handful of times. This sequence joins TRBV27 and TRBJ2-3, with 11 bases fitting TRBD2. The trim removed 8 bases at V and 0 bases at J, leaving 1 base unmatched. This CDR3 is 14 amino acids long. CDR1 is MNHEY and CDR2 is SMNVEV in the germline V gene (reference sequence). The CDR3 DNA reads TGTGCCAGCCGGACTAGCGGGAGCACAGATACGCAGTATTTT. It yields the protein CASRTSGSTDTQYF.

The genes are TRBV6-1 and TRBJ1-5; maybe TRBD1 (5 bases). Germline V gene sequence: CDR1 MNHNS, CDR2 SASEGT. The ends were cut back, 2 bases at V and 4 bases at J, with 12 bases in the middle. The CDR3 covers 15 residues. The DNA for the CDR3 is TGTGCCAGCAGTGAAACCCAGGGTGGGAATCAGCCCCAGCATTTT. Protein sequence: CASSETQGGNQPQHF.

In DNA, the CDR3 is TGTGCCAGCACTCGGGACAGGGGCCCTTACACTGAAGCTTTCTTT. Translation gives CASTRDRGPYTEAFF. The chain links TRBV11-2 to TRBJ1-1; 10 bases agree with TRBD1. V was clipped by 7 bases and J by 3 bases; unmatched bases: 8. This CDR3 spans 15 amino acids. Germline CDR1 is SGHAT and CDR2 is FQNNGV.

The CDR3, as DNA: TGCGCCAGCAGCCAGCGGGCAGAGGGCTATGGCTACACCTTC. Protein: CASSQRAEGYGYTF. The rearrangement joins TRBV4-1 to TRBJ1-2; D gene uncertain. This CDR3 is built from 14 residues. Trimming stripped 3 bases from V and 4 bases from J, with 12 bases between. From germline, CDR1 is MGHRA and CDR2 YSYEKL.

The rearrangement joins TRBV7-2 to TRBJ2-5; TRBD1 aligns across 9 bases. V trimming: 4 bases; J trimming: 5 bases; junction bases outside the gene matches: 8. Germline V gene lookup returns CDR1 SGHTA and CDR2 FQGNSA. The CDR3 is made up of 15 amino acids. Here the CDR3 DNA reads TGTGCCAGCAGCTCATGGGGACAGGGTCTGGAGACCCAGTACTTC. This codes for CASSSWGQGLETQYF.

This chain joins TRBV4-3 and TRBJ1-2, with a weak D call TRBD1 (5 bases). The CDR3 is 16 residues long. Germline assignment: CDR1 LGHNA and CDR2 YSLEER. V gave up 3 bases and J gave up 4 bases, with 18 bases separating them. The CDR3 region is CASSQSQGSSGYGYTF. CDR3 nucleotide sequence: TGCGCCAGCAGCCAGTCGCAGGGCTCTTCGGGCTATGGCTACACCTTC.

This chain links TRBV15 with TRBJ1-5; no reliable D call. Trimming left V 0 bases short and J 1 base short, with 7 bases between. CDR3 length: 15 residues. The germline V gene encodes CDR1 LNHNV and CDR2 YYDKDF (reference sequence). The DNA of the CDR3 is TGTGCCACCAGCAGAGATATGAGGAGCAATCAGCCCCAGCATTTT. It encodes CATSRDMRSNQPQHF.

This chain joins TRBV19 and TRBJ2-7; D possibly corresponds to TRBD2 (8 bases). Germline V gives CDR1 LNHDA, CDR2 SQIVND (reference sequence). CDR3 length: 15 amino acids. Trimming pared 3 bases from V and 2 bases from J, leaving 14 bases between. The CDR3 DNA reads as TGTGCCAGTAGTATTAGCGGGACAGCTACCTACGAGCAGTACTTC. Translated, it gives CASSISGTATYEQYF.

The chain links TRBV2 to TRBJ1-2; 7 nucleotides line up with TRBD1. The CDR3 is made up of 17 amino acids. The trim removed 5 bases at V and 1 base at J, leaving 13 bases unmatched. Germline V gives CDR1 SNHLY, CDR2 FYNNEI. CDR3 in amino acids: CASSNIVGQVFNYGYTF. CDR3 coding DNA: TGTGCCAGCAGTAACATAGTAGGACAGGTGTTTAACTATGGCTACACCTTC.

In its sample, this clone was seen once. The rearrangement uses TRBV25-1 and TRBJ2-5; tentative D call: TRBD1 (6 bases). The CDR3 contains 13 residues. The germline gives CDR1 MGHDK, CDR2 SYGVNS. V gave up 6 bases and J gave up 3 bases, with 11 bases separating them. DNA of the CDR3: TGTGCCAGCAGGCCATGGACAGAAGAGACCCAGTACTTC. Translation gives CASRPWTEETQYF.

The chain joins TRBV7-8 to TRBJ1-3, with D possibly matching TRBD1 (5 bases). CDR3 length equals 15 residues. The V and J ends lost 5 bases and 1 base respectively, with 12 bases between them. Per the germline V gene, CDR1 is SGHVS and CDR2 is FQNEAQ. In nucleotides, the CDR3 is TGTGCCAGCAGCCATCCCCCAGGGTCTGGAAACACCATATATTTT. This gives the protein CASSHPPGSGNTIYF.

The CDR3 sequence: CASSQGGGYEQYF. CDR3 bases: TGCGCCAGCAGCCAGGGGGGGGGCTACGAGCAGTACTTC. This chain connects TRBV4-3 to TRBJ2-7, with 7 nucleotides matching TRBD2. The CDR3 has 13 amino acids. From germline, CDR1 is LGHNA and CDR2 YSLEER. V lost 3 bases to trimming and J lost 3 bases; unmatched junction nucleotides: 2.

This clone was observed once. The chain is built from TRBV19 and TRBJ1-1; D remains unclear. Trimming removed 1 base from V and 1 base from J, with 10 bases in between. The CDR3 spans 15 residues. Germline values: CDR1 LNHDA, CDR2 SQIVND (reference sequence). The CDR3 DNA follows: TGTGCCAGTAGTATAGCCCCTGGAGCGAACACTGAAGCTTTCTTT. This gives the protein CASSIAPGANTEAFF.